A selection of T cell receptor beta chains follows, all from one sample in a study of cytomegalovirus exposure and HLA in healthy donors. Here immunoSEQ multiplex PCR was the method, and the copy in TCRdb shows in-frame clones only, minus some. The sample yields under 80,000 clones, 70% to 75% seen once. The sequenced sample consisted of PBMCs. The source of these receptors is a woman younger than 45 in good health and CMV-seronegative. CDR3s leave out the opening cysteine and the closing phenylalanine or tryptophan.

14,TRBV6-4,TRBJ2-3,ASSPTVPPVTDTQY
12,TRBV5-8,TRBJ1-4,ASSHGQANEKLF
11,TRBV18,TRBJ1-1,ASSVGQNTEAF
13,TRBV4-3,TRBJ2-1,ASSPYRRSYNEQF
15,TRBV5-1,TRBJ2-2,ASSFATSGSWGGELF
12,TRBV11-3,-,ASSSTRDSYEQY
12,TRBV5-1,TRBJ1-4,ASGVGTRDEKLF
16,TRBV11-2,TRBJ2-1,ASSLVGGSGPSYNEQF
11,TRBV7-2,TRBJ1-1,ASSPRPGTEAF
13,TRBV2,TRBJ1-2,ASSQIDRGSGGYT
14,TRBV5-4,TRBJ2-3,ASTLPGQLTTDTQY
14,TRBV7-2,TRBJ1-2,ASSLASGTRAHGYT
12,TRBV14,TRBJ2-7,ASSQNPVYEWQY
13,TRBV5-1,TRBJ2-7,ASSLESRGPYEQY
17,TRBV19,TRBJ2-1,ASSGGLAGVLSSYNEQF
13,TRBV7-6,TRBJ1-3,ASSFRLNSGNTIY
16,TRBV11-1,TRBJ2-2,ASSWPLSGSGNTGELF
10,TRBV29-1,TRBJ2-1,SVLDSVNEQF
11,TRBV9,TRBJ1-1,ASSVAGTHEAF
12,TRBV2,TRBJ2-3,ASSGEGRTDTQY
10,TRBV9,TRBJ1-2,ASGTGNYGYT
10,TRBV2,TRBJ1-5,ASTGGNRPQH
11,TRBV6-5,TRBJ2-5,ASSSDSQETQY
13,TRBV6-1,TRBJ1-1,ASSERGGYNTEAF
12,TRBV6-5,TRBJ1-1,ASRLQGRGTEAF
10,TRBV13,-,ASNLAGCEQY
11,TRBV5-8,TRBJ2-4,ASSLGRSNIQY
10,TRBV28,TRBJ1-1,ASSLGRGEAF
9,TRBV29-1,TRBJ1-2,SVERGRART
14,TRBV25-1,TRBJ2-2,ASSGPSGTNTGELF
12,TRBV7-8,TRBJ2-2,ASSLRTGSGELF
12,TRBV6-1,TRBJ2-1,ASSDSGKGNEQF
17,TRBV27,TRBJ2-1,ASSFRSSGRLGTYNEQF
18,TRBV28,TRBJ2-6,ASSRGRYREMLSGANVLT
14,TRBV28,TRBJ1-5,GIGSQGRNSNQPQH
15,TRBV2,TRBJ1-1,ASRGQGANNLNTEAF
12,TRBV18,TRBJ2-7,ASSSRTPDYEQY